The following is a T cell receptor (beta chain) sequence with its context. What this receptor recognizes is not known. It has no much larger one-base neighbor in the sample; base qualities were not kept. The sample belongs to a study of blood T cell repertoires in COVID-19 (dated by TCRdb to about 2020). In terms of the full investigation: Samples covering the acute and convalescent phases of COVID-19 were provided by collaborators in the United States, Italy and Spain. The material from the prospective study consisted of cDNA or gDNA derived from T cells, B-cell-depleted T cells, or PBMCs. The dataset comprised deeply sampled blood TCRbeta repertoires from subjects exposed to, actively infected with, or recovered from COVID-19. A freely available public database, intended as a resource for researchers studying the immune response to SARS-CoV-2, is where the repertoires were released. Samples came from the ongoing ImmuneRACE study (first 160 participants) plus 1,254 subjects from 6 global collaborators. Sample metadata almost always included a de-identified subject ID, COVID-19 status, age in years and sex. HLA class I and class II types, where available, came from metadata supplied by the sample provider rather than from assay-based typing. What the work shows at the level of the full study, not this receptor alone: Clinical and demographic metadata were provided uncurated, with the amount varying by source and participant.

Participants in the prospective study were aged roughly 18 to 100 years, lived in about two dozen United States geographic areas, and enrolled through a virtual design. In the prospective study, participants were assigned to cohorts based on the clinical history participants reported in a screening survey and a study questionnaire. Mobile phlebotomists in the prospective study collected whole blood, serum and a nasopharyngeal or oropharyngeal swab from every participant. Prospective study participants could optionally give additional blood draws and questionnaires over an approximately 2-month period. Before DNA extraction, prospective study blood samples were shipped either frozen or at room temperature. Reading the germline V gene (reference sequence) gives CDR1 LNHDA and CDR2 SQIVND. V loses 3 bases of germline sequence and J loses 0 bases, and the interval between the two ends is 12 bases. The CDR3 contains 15 residues, cysteine and phenylalanine counted. Only the CDR3 DNA is retained, 45 bases long and in frame from the first base.

TCRbeta CDR3 regions were amplified from genomic DNA by means of the immunoSEQ Assay, a bias-controlled multiplex PCR. For the original study's pipeline: The number of nucleated cells in each sample was estimated from the amplification of reference gene primers within the assay. To quantify the absolute abundance of each unique TCRbeta CDR3 rearrangement, sequence reads were collapsed and filtered. For each sample, productive Simpson clonality was calculated as the square root of Simpson's diversity index across productive rearrangements. The table comes from immuneACCESS by way of TCRdb, which keeps in-frame sequences with V and J called. Part of the clones is missing from these tables; in studies checked, under half for an unresolved V gene and the rest for unknown reasons. D and trimming come from the DNA, and the V and J calls and clone size come from that table. Present in this sample are about 220,000 clones, approximately 90% of which were seen just once. In total, the top ten clones hold more than 3% of the sample.

Material for sequencing was PBMCs or T cells enriched from blood (not recorded which). The clonotype comes from a woman between 18 and 29 years old in a cohort exposed to, infected with or recovered from COVID-19 (not recorded which). The chain uses TRBV19 and TRBJ2-7; the D gene is perhaps TRBD1, from 5 matching bases. The CDR3 here reads CASSIRDSSSYEQYF. The base sequence is TGTGCCAGTAGTATCCGTGACAGTAGCTCCTACGAGCAGTACTTC.